This TCR beta chain comes out of a study of blood T cell repertoires in COVID-19. Study background: There were acute and convalescent COVID-19 samples, and they came from the United States, Italy and Spain. Sample material is recorded as cDNA or gDNA derived from T cells, B-cell-depleted T cells, or PBMCs.

This CDR3 is 17 amino acids long. J gave up 9 bases and V 2 bases, and 8 bases lay outside the gene matches. CDR1 and CDR2 (germline): MGHRA, YSYEKL. Original processing methods: The assay estimated nucleated cells by amplifying reference gene primers. Clones were read by immunoSEQ multiplex PCR, and TCRdb kept only the in-frame ones, dropping some. V, J and clone size derive from that table, while D and trimming were established from the DNA sequence. There are about 230,000 clones in the sample; 70% to 90% occur only once, and roughly 12% lies in the top ten. The sequenced sample consisted of peripheral blood. The clonotype originates from a woman younger than 30 who had recovered from COVID-19. This rearrangement joins TRBV4-1 to TRBJ2-4; TRBD2 agrees at 15 bases. CDR3 nucleotides: TGCGCCAGCAGCCAATCAGGACTAGCGGGAGGGCCTAGCATTCAGTACTTC. It specifies CASSQSGLAGGPSIQYF.